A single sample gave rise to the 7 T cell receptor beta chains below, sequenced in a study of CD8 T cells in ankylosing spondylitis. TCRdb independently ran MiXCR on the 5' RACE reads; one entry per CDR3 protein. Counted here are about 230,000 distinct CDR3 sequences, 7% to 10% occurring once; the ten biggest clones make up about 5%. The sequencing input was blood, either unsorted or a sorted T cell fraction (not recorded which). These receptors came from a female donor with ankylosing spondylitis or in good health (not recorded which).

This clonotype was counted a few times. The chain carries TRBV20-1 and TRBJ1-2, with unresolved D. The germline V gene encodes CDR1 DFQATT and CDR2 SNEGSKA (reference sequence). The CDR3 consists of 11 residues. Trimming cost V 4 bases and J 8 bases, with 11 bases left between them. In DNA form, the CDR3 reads TGCAGTGCTACCATTCCTGGAGGCTACACCTTC. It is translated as CSATIPGGYTF.

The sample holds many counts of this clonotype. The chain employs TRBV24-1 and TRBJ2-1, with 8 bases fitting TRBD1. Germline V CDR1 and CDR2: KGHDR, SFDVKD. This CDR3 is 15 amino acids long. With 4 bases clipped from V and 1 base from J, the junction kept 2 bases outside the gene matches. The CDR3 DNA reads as TGTGCCACCAGTGACAGGGGGCGTTCCTACAATGAGCAGTTCTTC. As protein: CATSDRGRSYNEQFF.

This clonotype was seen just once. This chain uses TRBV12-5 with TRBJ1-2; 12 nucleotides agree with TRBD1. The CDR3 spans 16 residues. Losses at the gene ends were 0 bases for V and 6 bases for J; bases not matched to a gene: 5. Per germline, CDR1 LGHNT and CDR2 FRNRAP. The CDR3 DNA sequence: TGTGCTAGTGGTTTGGTCTTCGGGACAGGGGGCGATGGCTACACCTTC. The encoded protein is CASGLVFGTGGDGYTF. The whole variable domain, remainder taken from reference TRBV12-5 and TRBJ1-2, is DARVTQTPRHKVTEMGQEVTMRCQPILGHNTVFWYRQTMMQGLELLAYFRNRAPLDDSGMPKDRFSAEMPDATLATLKIQPSEPRDSAVYFCASGLVFGTGGDGYTFGSGTRLTVV.

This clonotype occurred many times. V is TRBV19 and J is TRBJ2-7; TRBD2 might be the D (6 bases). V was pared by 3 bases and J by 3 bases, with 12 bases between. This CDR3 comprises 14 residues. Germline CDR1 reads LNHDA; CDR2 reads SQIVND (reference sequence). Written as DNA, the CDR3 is TGTGCCAGTAGTATGTCGGGAGTCAGCTACGAGCAGTACTTC. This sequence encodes CASSMSGVSYEQYF.

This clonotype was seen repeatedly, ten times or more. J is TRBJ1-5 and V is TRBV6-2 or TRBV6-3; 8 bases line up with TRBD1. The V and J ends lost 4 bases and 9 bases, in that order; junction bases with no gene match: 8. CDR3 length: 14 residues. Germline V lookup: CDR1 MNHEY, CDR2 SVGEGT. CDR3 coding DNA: TGTGCCAGCAGTTCGGGACAGGCAGGACGGCCCCAGCATTTT. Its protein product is CASSSGQAGRPQHF.

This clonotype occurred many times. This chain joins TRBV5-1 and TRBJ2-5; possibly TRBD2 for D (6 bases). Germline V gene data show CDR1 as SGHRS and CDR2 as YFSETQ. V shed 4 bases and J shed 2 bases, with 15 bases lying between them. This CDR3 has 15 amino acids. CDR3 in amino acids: CASSPLSGSQETQYF. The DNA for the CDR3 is TGCGCCAGCAGCCCATTGAGCGGGTCTCAAGAGACCCAGTACTTC.

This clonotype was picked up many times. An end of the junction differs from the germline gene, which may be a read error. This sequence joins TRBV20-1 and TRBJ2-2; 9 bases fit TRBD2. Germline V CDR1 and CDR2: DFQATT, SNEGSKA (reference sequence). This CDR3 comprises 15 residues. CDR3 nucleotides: TGCAGCGCTAGGGATAGCGGGAGAAACACCGGGGAGCTGTTTTTT. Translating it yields CSARDSGRNTGELFF.